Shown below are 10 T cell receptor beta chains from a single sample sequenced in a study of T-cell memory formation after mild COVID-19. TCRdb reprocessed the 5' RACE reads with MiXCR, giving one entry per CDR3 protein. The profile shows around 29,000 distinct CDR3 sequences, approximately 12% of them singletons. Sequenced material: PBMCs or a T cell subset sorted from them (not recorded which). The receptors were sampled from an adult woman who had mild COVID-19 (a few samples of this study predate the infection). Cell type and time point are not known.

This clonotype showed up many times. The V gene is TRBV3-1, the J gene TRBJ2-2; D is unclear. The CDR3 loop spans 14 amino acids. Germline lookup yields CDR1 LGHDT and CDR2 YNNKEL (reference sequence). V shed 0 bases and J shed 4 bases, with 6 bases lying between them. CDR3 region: CASSQDPTTGELFF. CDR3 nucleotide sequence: TGTGCCAGCAGCCAAGACCCAACCACCGGGGAGCTGTTTTTT.

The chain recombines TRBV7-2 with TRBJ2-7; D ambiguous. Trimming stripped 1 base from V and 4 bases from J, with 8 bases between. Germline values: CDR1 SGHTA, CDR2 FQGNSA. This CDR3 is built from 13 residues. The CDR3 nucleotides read TGTGCCAGCAGCTTAGTGTATATGTACGAGCAGTACTTC. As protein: CASSLVYMYEQYF.

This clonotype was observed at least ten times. The CDR3, as DNA: TGTGCCAGCAGCCCAGGAAGAACTGGAAACACCATATATTTT. Its protein is CASSPGRTGNTIYF. The chain has TRBV7-6 and TRBJ1-3; D is unclear. V was clipped by 5 bases and J by 2 bases, with 10 bases between them. Germline V gene lookup returns CDR1 SGHVS and CDR2 FNYEAQ. The CDR3 spans 14 residues. The whole variable domain, remainder taken from reference TRBV7-6 and TRBJ1-3, is GAGVSQSPRYKVTKRGQDVALRCDPISGHVSLYWYRQALGQGPEFLTYFNYEAQQDKSGLPNDRFSAERPEGSISTLTIQRTEQRDSAMYRCASSPGRTGNTIYFGEGSWLTVV.

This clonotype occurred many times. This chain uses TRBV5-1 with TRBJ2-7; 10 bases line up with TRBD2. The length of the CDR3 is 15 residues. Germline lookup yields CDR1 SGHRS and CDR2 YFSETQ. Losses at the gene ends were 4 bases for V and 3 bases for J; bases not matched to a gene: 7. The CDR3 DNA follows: TGCGCCAGCAGCAGTGGAGCGGGAGGGGTCTACGAGCAGTACTTC. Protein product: CASSSGAGGVYEQYF.

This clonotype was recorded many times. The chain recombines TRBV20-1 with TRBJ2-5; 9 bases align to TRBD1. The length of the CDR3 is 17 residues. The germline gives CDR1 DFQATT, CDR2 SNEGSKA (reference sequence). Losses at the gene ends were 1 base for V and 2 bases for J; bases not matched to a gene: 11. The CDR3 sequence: CSARVISGTGQQETQYF. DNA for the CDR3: TGCAGTGCTAGAGTTATTTCCGGGACAGGGCAGCAAGAGACCCAGTACTTC.

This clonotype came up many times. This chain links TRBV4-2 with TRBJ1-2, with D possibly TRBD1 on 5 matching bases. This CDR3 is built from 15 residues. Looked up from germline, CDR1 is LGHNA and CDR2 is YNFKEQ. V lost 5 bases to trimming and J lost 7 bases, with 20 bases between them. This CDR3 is CASSGGESRAGGYTF. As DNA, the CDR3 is TGTGCCAGCAGCGGGGGGGAGTCCCGAGCAGGTGGCTACACCTTC.

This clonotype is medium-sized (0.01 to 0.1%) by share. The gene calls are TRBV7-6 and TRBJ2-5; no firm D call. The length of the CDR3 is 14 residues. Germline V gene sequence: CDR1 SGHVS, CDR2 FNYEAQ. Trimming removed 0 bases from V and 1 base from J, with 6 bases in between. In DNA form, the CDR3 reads TGTGCCAGCAGCTTAGCGGTGGTCCAAGAGACCCAGTACTTC. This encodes CASSLAVVQETQYF.

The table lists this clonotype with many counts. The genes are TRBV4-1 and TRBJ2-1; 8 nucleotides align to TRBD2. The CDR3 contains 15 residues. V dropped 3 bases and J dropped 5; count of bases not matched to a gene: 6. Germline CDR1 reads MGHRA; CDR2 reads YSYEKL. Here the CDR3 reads CASSHLVAGNNEQFF. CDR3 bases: TGCGCCAGCAGCCACCTCGTAGCGGGGAACAATGAGCAGTTCTTC.

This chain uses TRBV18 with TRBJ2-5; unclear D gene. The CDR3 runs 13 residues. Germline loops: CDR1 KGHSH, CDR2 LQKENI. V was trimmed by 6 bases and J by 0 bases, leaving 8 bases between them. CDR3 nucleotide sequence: TGTGCCAGCTCCCTCCGCGACCAAGAGACCCAGTACTTC. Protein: CASSLRDQETQYF.

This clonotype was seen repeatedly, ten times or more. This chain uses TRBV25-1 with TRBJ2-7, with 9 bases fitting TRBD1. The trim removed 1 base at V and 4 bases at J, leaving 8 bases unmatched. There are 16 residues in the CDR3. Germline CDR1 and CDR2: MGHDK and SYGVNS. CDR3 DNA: TGTGCCAGCAGTGAATCCGCGGGACAGGGTTCGTACGAGCAGTACTTC. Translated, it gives CASSESAGQGSYEQYF.